Below are 7 T cell receptor beta chains sequenced from a single sample in a study of cytomegalovirus exposure and HLA in healthy donors. The PCR used 60 Vbeta and 13 Jbeta primers. Some clones are missing from TCRdb's copy, which holds only in-frame ones; the method was immunoSEQ multiplex PCR. Here the sample spans 170,000 or so clones, roughly 82% being singletons. Input material: PBMCs. All receptors derive from a woman aged 45-65 years in good health and CMV-seronegative.

This chain links TRBV10-2 with TRBJ2-1, with 8 bases that match TRBD1. From germline, CDR1 is WSHSY and CDR2 SAAADI. This CDR3 is built from 15 residues. V was clipped by 1 base and J by 3 bases; unmatched bases: 2. The CDR3 bases are TGCGCCAGCAGTGAGTTAGGACAGGGCTACAATGAGCAGTTCTTC. It yields the protein CASSELGQGYNEQFF.

CDR3 amino acids: CASSLERNTGELFF. CDR3 sequence (DNA): TGTGCCAGCAGCCTGGAGCGTAACACCGGGGAGCTGTTTTTT. The gene calls are TRBV7-7 and TRBJ2-2; D is unclear. Looked up from germline, CDR1 is SSHAT and CDR2 is FNYEAQ (reference sequence). V dropped 5 bases and J dropped 2 bases, with 9 bases sitting between them. The CDR3 length is 14 residues.

The gene calls are TRBV19 and TRBJ1-2; 10 positions agree with TRBD1. CDR1 and CDR2 (germline): LNHDA, SQIVND (reference sequence). Germline trimming cut 4 bases from V and 6 bases from J; bases unmatched to any gene: 11. The CDR3 is 16 amino acids. CDR3 protein: CASSTGDRGALDGYTF. The CDR3 bases are TGTGCCAGTAGTACAGGGGACAGGGGAGCTCTGGATGGCTACACCTTC.

The rearrangement joins TRBV6-6 to TRBJ1-2; D may be TRBD1 (5 bases). Trimming took off 8 bases at V and 10 bases at J, with 20 bases between the two ends. This CDR3 spans 13 amino acids. The germline CDR1 and CDR2 sequences are MNHNY and SVGAGI (reference sequence). The CDR3 is CASGQGAGEAYTF. The CDR3 DNA reads as TGTGCCAGCGGCCAAGGGGCGGGGGAAGCCTACACCTTC.

The chain has TRBV5-1 and TRBJ2-7; D is unresolved. Germline CDR1 is SGHRS and CDR2 is YFSETQ. The V end was cut by 4 bases, the J end by 1 base, with 3 bases between. CDR3 length: 11 residues. As DNA, the CDR3 is TGCGCCAGCAGCCAATCCTACGAGCAGTACTTC. The encoded protein is CASSQSYEQYF.

The chain has TRBV5-4 and TRBJ2-2, with 9 bases matching TRBD2. The germline gives CDR1 SGHNT, CDR2 YYREEE (reference sequence). Trimming removed 7 bases from V and 4 bases from J; junction bases left unmatched: 14. This CDR3 is built from 17 residues. CDR3 region: CASGVGGGRAGTGELFF. In DNA form, the CDR3 reads TGTGCCAGCGGGGTCGGGGGCGGGAGGGCCGGCACCGGGGAGCTGTTTTTT.

This clone was seen only a few times. The chain joins TRBV2 to TRBJ1-4, with D uncertain. Germline V gene data show CDR1 as SNHLY and CDR2 as FYNNEI. This CDR3 is 14 amino acids long. V lost 5 bases and J 8 bases, leaving 15 bases between the germline ends. The CDR3 nucleotides are TGTGCCAGCAGTTCTCCTTTTTCTCCGGAAAAACTGTTTTTT. It yields the protein CASSSPFSPEKLFF.